These T cell receptor beta chains were read from a single sample in a study of blood T cell repertoires in COVID-19. TCRdb's copy holds only in-frame clones and misses some; the assay was immunoSEQ multiplex PCR. The data show some 270,000 clones, with around 93% seen just once and 2.8% held by the top ten. Sequencing was done on a sample of PBMCs or T cells enriched from blood (not recorded which). The receptors were sampled from a man aged 40-55 years who had been exposed to COVID-19. The CDR3 runs from the conserved cysteine through the conserved F or W. Each record gives: CDR3 DNA, CDR3 protein, clone size, J gene, D gene, V gene. D genes are given only for firm matches. Clone size appears in some rows only: once, few, many, or a class for an expanded clone.

TGCAGTGCTAGTGGAGGGAATCAGCCCCAGCATTTT	CSASGGNQPQHF	-	TRBJ1-5	-	TRBV20-1
TGCGCCAGCAGCTCGAAGACTAGCGGGAGTCGCTATGAGCAGTTCTTC	CASSSKTSGSRYEQFF	-	TRBJ2-1	TRBD2	TRBV4-1
TGTGCCAGTAGTGGCGGGACCGATAGCAATCAGCCCCAGCATTTT	CASSGGTDSNQPQHF	-	TRBJ1-5	-	TRBV19
TGTGCCACCACCAGGAGGATTCGTAACCAAGAGACCCAGTACTTC	CATTRRIRNQETQYF	-	TRBJ2-5	-	TRBV24-1
TGTGCCAGCTCACCACCGAGCAAGCGGGACTACAATGAGCAGTTCTTC	CASSPPSKRDYNEQFF	-	TRBJ2-1	TRBD2	TRBV18
TGTGCCAGCAGCTTGTGGCGGGAGAAAAGTAATGAGCAGTTCTTC	CASSLWREKSNEQFF	-	TRBJ2-1	TRBD2	TRBV5-5
TGTGCCAGCAGCTTAAGAACTAGCGGGAGTGGCGAGCAGTACTTC	CASSLRTSGSGEQYF	-	TRBJ2-7	TRBD2	TRBV7-6
TGCGCCAGCAGTGAGAACTTATTAGAGACCCAGTACTTC	CASSENLLETQYF	-	TRBJ2-5	-	TRBV10-1
TGTGCCAGCAGCGGACAGGGGGCTACAGATACGCAGTATTTT	CASSGQGATDTQYF	-	TRBJ2-3	TRBD1	TRBV9
TGTGCCAGCAGCGCCAGGGGGCCCCGTGGGGCCAACGTCCTGACTTTC	CASSARGPRGANVLTF	-	TRBJ2-6	TRBD1	TRBV9
TGCAGCGGTACAGCGGAGCGACTAGATACGCAGTATTTT	CSGTAERLDTQYF	-	TRBJ2-3	-	TRBV29-1
TGTGCCAGCAGTTTAACTGGACAGGGGGAGGCGTACACCGGGGAGCTGTTTTTT	CASSLTGQGEAYTGELFF	-	TRBJ2-2	TRBD1	TRBV27
TGTGCCAGCAGCTTAGCGCGGCCGGGGCGGGGTTGGGGATACAATGAGCAGTTCTTC	CASSLARPGRGWGYNEQFF	-	TRBJ2-1	-	TRBV11-2
TGTGCCAGCAGGGGAGGGTGGGATGAAAAACTGTTTTTT	CASRGGWDEKLFF	-	TRBJ1-4	-	TRBV28
TGTGCCAGCAGCCCTTCTAGCGGCGGTAACAATGAGCAGTTCTTC	CASSPSSGGNNEQFF	-	TRBJ2-1	TRBD2	TRBV9
TGTGCCAGCTCACCGGAGACTAGCGGGAGATTGGGCGAGCAGTACTTC	CASSPETSGRLGEQYF	-	TRBJ2-7	TRBD2	TRBV18
TGTGCCAGCTCAAATACAGGGGGCTACAATGAGCAGTTCTTC	CASSNTGGYNEQFF	few	TRBJ2-1	TRBD1	TRBV18
TGTGCCAGCAGTTACTCGGGGGGAGGCTACACCTTC	CASSYSGGGYTF	-	TRBJ1-2	-	TRBV6-5
TGTGCCAGTAGTTTTTACAGTGGCAATCAGCCCCAGCATTTT	CASSFYSGNQPQHF	-	TRBJ1-5	-	TRBV19
TGTGCCAGCAGTTTATGGCGGACAGGGAGAAGTGCTGAAGCTTTCTTT	CASSLWRTGRSAEAFF	-	TRBJ1-1	TRBD1	TRBV28
TGCGCCAGCAGCCAAGAGCAAGGGACTAGCGGGAGGGCCAGGGAGACCCAGTACTTC	CASSQEQGTSGRARETQYF	-	TRBJ2-5	TRBD2	TRBV4-1
TGTGCCAGCAGTGCCCCGGGGGGATATGGCTACACCTTC	CASSAPGGYGYTF	-	TRBJ1-2	-	TRBV6-4
TGTGCCAGCAGCCCACAGGGTTTTGTTACCGACAACTATGGCTACACCTTC	CASSPQGFVTDNYGYTF	few	TRBJ1-2	-	TRBV14
TGTGCCAGCAGCTGGACTGCTAGGCAAGAGACCCAGTACTTC	CASSWTARQETQYF	-	TRBJ2-5	-	TRBV7-6
TGTGCCAGCAGCCAACGGGGGATGGGCCAGAATCAGCCCCAGCATTTT	CASSQRGMGQNQPQHF	-	TRBJ1-5	-	TRBV3-1/TRBV3-2
TGTGCCAGTAGTACCCGACAGTTCCATGGCTACACCTTC	CASSTRQFHGYTF	few	TRBJ1-2	-	TRBV19
TGTGCCAGCAGCCAAAAAACCCCCTCCGCTGCGTTATCGTCCGGGGAGCTGTTTTTT	CASSQKTPSAALSSGELFF	-	TRBJ2-2	-	TRBV3-1/TRBV3-2
TGTGCCAGCAGTTTGTTGAGAGATACGCAGTATTTT	CASSLLRDTQYF	-	TRBJ2-3	-	TRBV12-3/TRBV12-4
TGTGCCACCCGACTAGCGGGATCCTACAATGAGCAGTTCTTC	CATRLAGSYNEQFF	-	TRBJ2-1	TRBD2	TRBV19
TGTGCCAGCAGCCAAGTCATGGGACAGGGGATTACCTTC	CASSQVMGQGITF	-	TRBJ1-2	TRBD1	TRBV11-2
TGCAGCGTTGTTCGGGGGGCAGGAGAGACCCAGTACTTC	CSVVRGAGETQYF	-	TRBJ2-5	-	TRBV29-1
TGTGCCAGCGCGACAGGGGGCCAAAGCTCCTACGAGCAGTACTTC	CASATGGQSSYEQYF	-	TRBJ2-7	TRBD1	TRBV18
TGTGCCAGCACGCAGGGGAACTATGGCTACACCTTC	CASTQGNYGYTF	-	TRBJ1-2	-	TRBV28
TGTGCCACCAGTGATTATCCCGGGATCCAAGAGACCCAGTACTTC	CATSDYPGIQETQYF	-	TRBJ2-5	-	TRBV24-1
TGTGCCAGTATGGTGGCCTCGGAGGACAATGAGCAGTTCTTC	CASMVASEDNEQFF	-	TRBJ2-1	-	TRBV6-5